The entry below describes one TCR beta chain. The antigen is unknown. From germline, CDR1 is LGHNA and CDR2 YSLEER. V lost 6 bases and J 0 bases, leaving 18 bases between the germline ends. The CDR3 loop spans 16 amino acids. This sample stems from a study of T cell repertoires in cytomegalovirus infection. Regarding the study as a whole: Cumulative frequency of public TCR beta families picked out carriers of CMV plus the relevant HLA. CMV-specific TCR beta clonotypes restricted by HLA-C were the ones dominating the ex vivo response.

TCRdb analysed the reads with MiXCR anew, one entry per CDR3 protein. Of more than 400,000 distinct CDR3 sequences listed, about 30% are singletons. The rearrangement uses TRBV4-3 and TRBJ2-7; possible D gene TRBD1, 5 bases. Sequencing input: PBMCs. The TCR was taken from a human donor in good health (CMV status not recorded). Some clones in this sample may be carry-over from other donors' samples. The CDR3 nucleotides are TGCGCCAGCAGAATCGCACAGGATAAAAGCTCCTACGAGCAGTACGTC. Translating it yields CASRIAQDKSSYEQYV.